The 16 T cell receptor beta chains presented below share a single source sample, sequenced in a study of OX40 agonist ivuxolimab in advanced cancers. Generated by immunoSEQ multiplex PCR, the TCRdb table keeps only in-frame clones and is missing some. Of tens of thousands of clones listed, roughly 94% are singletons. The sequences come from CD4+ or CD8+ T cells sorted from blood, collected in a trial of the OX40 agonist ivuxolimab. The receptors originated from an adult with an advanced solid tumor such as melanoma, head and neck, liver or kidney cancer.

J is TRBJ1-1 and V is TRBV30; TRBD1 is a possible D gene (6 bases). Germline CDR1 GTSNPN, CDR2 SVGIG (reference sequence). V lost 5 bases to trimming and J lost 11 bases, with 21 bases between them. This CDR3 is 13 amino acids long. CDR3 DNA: TGTGCCTGGGCACAGGGCCCTCCTTGGGAGGCTTTCTTT. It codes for CAWAQGPPWEAFF.

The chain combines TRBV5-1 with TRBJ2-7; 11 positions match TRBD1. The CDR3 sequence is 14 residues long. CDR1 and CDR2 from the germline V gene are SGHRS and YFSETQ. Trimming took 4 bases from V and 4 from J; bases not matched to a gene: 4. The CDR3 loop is CASSVGTGGYEQYF. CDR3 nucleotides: TGCGCCAGCAGCGTGGGGACAGGGGGTTACGAGCAGTACTTC. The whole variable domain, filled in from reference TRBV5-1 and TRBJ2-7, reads KAGVTQTPRYLIKTRGQQVTLSCSPISGHRSVSWYQQTPGQGLQFLFEYFSETQRNKGNFPGRFSGRQFSNSRSEMNVSTLELGDSALYLCASSVGTGGYEQYFGPGTRLTVT.

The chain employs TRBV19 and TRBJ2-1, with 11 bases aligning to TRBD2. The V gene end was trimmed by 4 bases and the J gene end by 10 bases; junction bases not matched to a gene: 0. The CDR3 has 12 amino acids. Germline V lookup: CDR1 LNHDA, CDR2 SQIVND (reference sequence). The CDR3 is CASSTSGGEQFF. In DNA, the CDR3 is TGTGCCAGTAGTACTAGCGGGGGGGAGCAGTTCTTC.

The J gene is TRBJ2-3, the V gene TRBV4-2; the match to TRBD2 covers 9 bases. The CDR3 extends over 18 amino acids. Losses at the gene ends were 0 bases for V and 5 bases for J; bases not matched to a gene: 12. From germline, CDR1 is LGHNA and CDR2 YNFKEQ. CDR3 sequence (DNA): TGTGCCAGCAGCCAAGAGGCGGATAGCGGGAGTATTTTAGATACGCAGTATTTT. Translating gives CASSQEADSGSILDTQYF.

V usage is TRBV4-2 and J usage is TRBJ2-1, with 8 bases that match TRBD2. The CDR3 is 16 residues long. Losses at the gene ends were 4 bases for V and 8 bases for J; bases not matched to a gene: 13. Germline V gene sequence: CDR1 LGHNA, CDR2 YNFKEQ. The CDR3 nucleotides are TGTGCCAGCAGCCGCGAACGGACTAGCTCTTTCCATGAGCAGTTCTTC. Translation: CASSRERTSSFHEQFF.

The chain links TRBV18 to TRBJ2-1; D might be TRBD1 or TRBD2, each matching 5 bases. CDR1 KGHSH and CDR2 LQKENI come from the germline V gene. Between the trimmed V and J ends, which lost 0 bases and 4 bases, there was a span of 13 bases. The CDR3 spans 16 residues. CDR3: CASSPPGDAGYNEQFF. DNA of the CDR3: TGTGCCAGCTCACCACCGGGGGATGCGGGTTACAATGAGCAGTTCTTC.

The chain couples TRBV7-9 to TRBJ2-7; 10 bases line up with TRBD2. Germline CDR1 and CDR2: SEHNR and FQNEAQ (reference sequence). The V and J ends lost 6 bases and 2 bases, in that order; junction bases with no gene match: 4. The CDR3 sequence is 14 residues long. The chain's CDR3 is CASSFGTSAYEQYF. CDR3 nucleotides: TGTGCCAGCAGTTTCGGGACTAGCGCCTACGAGCAGTACTTC.

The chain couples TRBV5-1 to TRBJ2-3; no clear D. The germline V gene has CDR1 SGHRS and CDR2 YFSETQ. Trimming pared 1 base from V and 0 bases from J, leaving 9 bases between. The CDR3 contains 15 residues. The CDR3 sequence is CASSLLDPSTDTQYF. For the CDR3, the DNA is TGCGCCAGCAGCTTGCTAGATCCGAGCACAGATACGCAGTATTTT.

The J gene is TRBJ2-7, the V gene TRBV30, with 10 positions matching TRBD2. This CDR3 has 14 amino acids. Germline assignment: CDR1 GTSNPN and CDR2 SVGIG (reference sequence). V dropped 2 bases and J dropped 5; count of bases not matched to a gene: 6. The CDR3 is CAWSLGTSVNEQYF. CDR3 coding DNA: TGTGCCTGGAGTCTGGGGACTAGCGTCAACGAGCAGTACTTC. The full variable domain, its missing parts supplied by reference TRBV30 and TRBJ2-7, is SQTIHQWPATLVQPVGSPLSLECTVEGTSNPNLYWYRQAAGRGLQLLFYSVGIGQISSEVPQNLSASRPQDRQFILSSKKLLLSDSGFYLCAWSLGTSVNEQYFGPGTRLTVT.

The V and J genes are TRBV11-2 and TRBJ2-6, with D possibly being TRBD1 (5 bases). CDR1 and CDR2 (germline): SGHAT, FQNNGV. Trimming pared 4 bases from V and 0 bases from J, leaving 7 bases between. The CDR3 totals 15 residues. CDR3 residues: CASSSRVSGANVLTF. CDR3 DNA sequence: TGTGCCAGCAGCTCCAGGGTCTCTGGGGCCAACGTCCTGACTTTC.

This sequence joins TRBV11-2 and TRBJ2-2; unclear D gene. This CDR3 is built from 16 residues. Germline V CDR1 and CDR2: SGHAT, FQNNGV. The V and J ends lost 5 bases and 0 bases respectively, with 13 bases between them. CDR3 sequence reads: CASSTRTAANTGELFF. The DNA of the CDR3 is TGTGCCAGCAGCACAAGGACCGCAGCGAACACCGGGGAGCTGTTTTTT.

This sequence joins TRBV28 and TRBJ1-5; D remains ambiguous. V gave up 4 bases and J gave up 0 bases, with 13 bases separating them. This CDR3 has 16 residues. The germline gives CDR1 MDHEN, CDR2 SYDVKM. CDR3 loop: CASSSDGIFSNQPQHF. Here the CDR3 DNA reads TGTGCCAGCAGTTCCGACGGCATTTTTAGCAATCAGCCCCAGCATTTT.

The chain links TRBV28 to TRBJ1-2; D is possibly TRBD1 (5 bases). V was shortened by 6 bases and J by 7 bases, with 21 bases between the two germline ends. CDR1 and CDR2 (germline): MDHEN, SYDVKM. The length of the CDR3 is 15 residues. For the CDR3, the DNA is TGTGCCAGCAGCCGTGCAACCTCAGGGAATAGTGGCTACACCTTC. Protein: CASSRATSGNSGYTF.

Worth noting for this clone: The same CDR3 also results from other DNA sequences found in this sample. As DNA, the CDR3 is TGTGCCAGCAGTTACGGTGGGAACACTGAAGCTTTCTTT. Translation gives CASSYGGNTEAFF. V is TRBV6-5 and J is TRBJ1-1; D gene unclear. The germline gives CDR1 MNHEY, CDR2 SVGAGI. The ends were cut back, 2 bases at V and 1 base at J, with 5 bases in the middle. The CDR3 is made up of 13 amino acids.

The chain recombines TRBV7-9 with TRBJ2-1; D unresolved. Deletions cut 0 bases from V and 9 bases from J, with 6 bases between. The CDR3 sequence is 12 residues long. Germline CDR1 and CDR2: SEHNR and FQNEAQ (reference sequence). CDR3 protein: CASSLALGEQFF. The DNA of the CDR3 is TGTGCCAGCAGCTTAGCTTTGGGTGAGCAGTTCTTC.

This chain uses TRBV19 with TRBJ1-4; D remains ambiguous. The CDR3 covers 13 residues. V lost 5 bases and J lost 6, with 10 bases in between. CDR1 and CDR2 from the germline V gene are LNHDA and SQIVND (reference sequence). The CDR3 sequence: CASSLGLDEKLFF. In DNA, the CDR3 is TGTGCCAGTAGTCTTGGACTGGATGAAAAACTGTTTTTT.